Here is one T cell receptor (beta chain) with its context. What it recognizes is unknown. The sample originates from a study of identical twins. Each donor (without exception) was a healthy Caucasian. Study results and limitations: Conclusions were based on cross-sectional statistical analysis, without following the same donors.

CDR3 size: 14 residues. Trimming took 6 bases from V and 3 from J, leaving 16 bases between them. Germline CDR1 and CDR2: DFQATT and SNEGSKA (reference sequence). With template switching, a universal primer site was added, and the cDNA carried unique molecular identifiers. TCRdb recomputed calls from the 5' RACE reads with MiXCR, one row per CDR3 protein. Of more than 350,000 distinct CDR3 sequences in the sample, 9% were seen once. This clonotype was sampled from a woman in her forties or fifties in good health. Sequencing was performed on naive T cells sorted from blood. The chain links TRBV20-1 to TRBJ2-3; D may match TRBD1 or TRBD2 (6 bases each). The CDR3 DNA sequence: TGCAGTGCGCGGGACACCAGAACGACAGATACGCAGTATTTT. Encoded protein: CSARDTRTTDTQYF.